The 27 T cell receptor beta chains reported below all come from one sample, sequenced in a study of T cell responses to AZD1222 COVID-19 vaccine. Using immunoSEQ multiplex PCR, the repertoire was profiled, and TCRdb retains in-frame clones only, with some absent. The sample records about 170,000 clones, 75% to 90% being singletons. The source material was peripheral blood, sampled on day 0 of AZD1222 vaccination. These receptors all stem from an adult in good health.

The V call is TRBV27, the J call TRBJ2-3; D uncertain. CDR3 length: 15 residues. The germline V gene encodes CDR1 MNHEY and CDR2 SMNVEV (reference sequence). V was cut by 2 bases and J by 2 bases, with 11 bases left in between. The CDR3 spells CASSLQSQSTDTQYF. Here the CDR3 DNA reads TGTGCCAGCAGTTTACAGTCCCAGTCCACAGATACGCAGTATTTT.

This chain joins TRBV6-1 and TRBJ1-6, with 9 bases aligning to TRBD1. V shed 3 bases and J 10 bases; nucleotides not matched to a gene: 7. Germline V gene data show CDR1 as MNHNS and CDR2 as SASEGT. The CDR3 is 15 residues long. CDR3 coding DNA: TGTGCCAGCAGTGACGAGGGACAGGGTCTCTCACCCCTCCACTTT. It translates to CASSDEGQGLSPLHF.

The chain recombines TRBV19 with TRBJ1-1; perhaps TRBD1 as D (6 bases). There are 14 residues in the CDR3. The germline V gene has CDR1 LNHDA and CDR2 SQIVND (reference sequence). Between the trimmed V and J ends, which lost 9 bases and 2 bases, there was a span of 16 bases. The CDR3 DNA sequence: TGTGCCAGCTCAGGGGTTGGTCTCAACACTGAAGCTTTCTTT. Translating it yields CASSGVGLNTEAFF.

CDR3 in amino acids: CASSLSVEAFF. The CDR3 DNA reads TGTGCCAGCAGCTTATCCGTTGAAGCTTTCTTT. This chain uses TRBV13 with TRBJ1-1; no reliable D call. Trimming stripped 2 bases from V and 7 bases from J, with 5 bases between. The germline CDR1 and CDR2 sequences are PRHDT and FYEKMQ (reference sequence). The CDR3 is 11 amino acids.

This chain joins TRBV10-3 and TRBJ2-5; the match to TRBD1 covers 8 bases. V trimming: 3 bases; J trimming: 5 bases; junction bases outside the gene matches: 5. The CDR3 has 14 amino acids. Germline CDR1 is ENHRY and CDR2 is SYGVKD. The CDR3 loop is CAISEGTGRETQYF. For the CDR3, the DNA is TGTGCCATCAGTGAAGGGACAGGCAGGGAGACCCAGTACTTC.

The chain recombines TRBV4-3 with TRBJ2-2, with D possibly being TRBD2 (6 bases). The CDR3 totals 17 residues. V was pared by 1 base and J by 5 bases, with 17 bases between. CDR1 LGHNA and CDR2 YSLEER come from the germline V gene. CDR3 loop: CASSQVRGTGGTGELFF. The CDR3 coding sequence is TGCGCCAGCAGCCAAGTCCGGGGAACCGGGGGTACCGGGGAGCTGTTTTTT.

The chain is built from TRBV7-6 and TRBJ1-4; 8 positions agree with TRBD1. CDR1 and CDR2 from the germline V gene are SGHVS and FNYEAQ. V lost 5 bases, J lost 4 bases, and 12 bases stayed unmatched. The CDR3 extends over 17 amino acids. CDR3 coding DNA: TGTGCCAGCAGCCATGGGGACAGGTTGAGGGGTAATGAAAAACTGTTTTTT. Its translation is CASSHGDRLRGNEKLFF. Supplemented by reference TRBV7-6 and TRBJ1-4, the full variable domain reads GAGVSQSPRYKVTKRGQDVALRCDPISGHVSLYWYRQALGQGPEFLTYFNYEAQQDKSGLPNDRFSAERPEGSISTLTIQRTEQRDSAMYRCASSHGDRLRGNEKLFFGSGTQLSVL.

This chain links TRBV2 with TRBJ1-5; no clear D gene. Germline lookup yields CDR1 SNHLY and CDR2 FYNNEI. This CDR3 has 15 residues. Trimming took 3 bases from V and 5 from J, leaving 14 bases between them. In nucleotides, the CDR3 is TGTGCCAGCAGTGATCGGGGAGTCTCCGATCAGCCCCAGCATTTT. Its protein product is CASSDRGVSDQPQHF.

The gene calls are TRBV3-1 (or the pseudogene TRBV3-2) and TRBJ1-6, with D uncertain. This CDR3 region has 16 residues. V dropped 1 base and J dropped 7 bases, with 14 bases sitting between them. CDR1 and CDR2 (germline): LGHDT, YNNKEL (reference sequence). The CDR3 bases are TGTGCCAGCAGCCAAGCTTATGTTGGCACCAATTCACCCCTCCACTTT. It yields the protein CASSQAYVGTNSPLHF.

The chain employs TRBV18 and TRBJ1-1; D remains ambiguous. Germline V gene sequence: CDR1 KGHSH, CDR2 LQKENI. With 2 bases removed from V and 0 bases from J, the gap between germline ends came to 4 bases. This CDR3 has 13 amino acids. The CDR3: CASSPGMNTEAFF. CDR3 coding DNA: TGTGCCAGCTCACCAGGGATGAACACTGAAGCTTTCTTT.

This clone showed up just once. The V gene is TRBV7-9, the J gene TRBJ2-3; tentatively, D is TRBD2 (7 bases). The CDR3 sequence is 17 residues long. Germline CDR1 and CDR2: SEHNR and FQNEAQ (reference sequence). V was cut by 4 bases and J by 3 bases, with 20 bases left in between. CDR3 DNA sequence: TGTGCCAGCAGCTCGGGCTTAGGGGGGGAGAGGACAGATACGCAGTATTTT. Amino acids: CASSSGLGGERTDTQYF.

This clone was recorded once. The rearrangement uses TRBV18 and TRBJ2-7; 8 bases map to TRBD2. CDR1 and CDR2 (germline): KGHSH, LQKENI. This CDR3 has 15 amino acids. J lost 6 bases, V lost 2 bases, and 9 bases had no gene match. In DNA form, the CDR3 reads TGTGCCAGCTCACCAGGCATAGCGGGGAGTGGCGAGCAGTACTTC. This translates into CASSPGIAGSGEQYF.

The rearrangement links TRBV5-6 to TRBJ2-5, with D tentatively TRBD2 (6 bases). Germline V gene sequence: CDR1 SGHDT, CDR2 YYEEEE. The V end lost 3 bases, the J end lost 4 bases, and 13 bases lay between the germline ends. This CDR3 comprises 14 residues. This CDR3 reads CASSSAGSSETQYF. CDR3 DNA sequence: TGTGCCAGCAGCTCGGCGGGATCCTCAGAGACCCAGTACTTC.

The chain links TRBV10-3 to TRBJ2-2; D may be TRBD2 (6 bases). Trimming removed 6 bases from V and 9 bases from J, with 11 bases in between. The CDR3 totals 12 residues. Per germline, CDR1 ENHRY and CDR2 SYGVKD. The DNA of the CDR3 is TGTGCCATCAGGACGGGGGACCGGGAGCTGTTTTTT. Protein product: CAIRTGDRELFF.

This clone was observed a few times. This chain connects TRBV15 to TRBJ1-6; D gene ambiguous. Germline CDR1 LNHNV, CDR2 YYDKDF (reference sequence). This CDR3 is 17 amino acids long. V was pared by 4 bases and J by 6 bases, with 19 bases between. CDR3: CATSTRSGPGPNSPLHF. DNA for the CDR3: TGTGCCACCAGCACACGGTCCGGACCCGGCCCTAATTCACCCCTCCACTTT. The variable domain in full, completed from reference TRBV15 and TRBJ1-6, reads DAMVIQNPRYQVTQFGKPVTLSCSQTLNHNVMYWYQQKSSQAPKLLFHYYDKDFNNEADTPDNFQSRRPNTSFCFLDIRSPGLGDTAMYLCATSTRSGPGPNSPLHFGNGTRLTVT.

Here the CDR3 reads CASSLDRASRAFF. DNA for the CDR3: TGTGCCAGCAGTTTAGACAGGGCTTCTAGGGCTTTCTTT. The rearrangement uses TRBV12-3 or TRBV12-4 and TRBJ1-1, with D perhaps TRBD1 (6 bases). Trimming shortened V by 1 base and J by 11 bases, and 14 bases separated the two germline ends. The CDR3 loop spans 13 amino acids.

The V call is TRBV4-1, the J call TRBJ1-5; D gene uncertain. Germline CDR1 and CDR2: MGHRA and YSYEKL. The V end lost 3 bases, the J end lost 2 bases, and 5 bases lay between the germline ends. This CDR3 is built from 13 residues. The CDR3 here is CASSQVGNQPQHF. The CDR3 DNA is TGCGCCAGCAGCCAGGTGGGCAATCAGCCCCAGCATTTT.

The genes are TRBV11-2 and TRBJ1-3; D remains ambiguous. Trimming shortened V by 2 bases and J by 8 bases, and 25 bases separated the two germline ends. This CDR3 has 18 amino acids. In germline, CDR1 is SGHAT, CDR2 FQNNGV. CDR3 nucleotides: TGTGCCAGCAGCTTATCACCTTACTGGAGGCCACTCATGGACACCATATATTTT. This codes for CASSLSPYWRPLMDTIYF. Combining the CDR3 with reference TRBV11-2 and TRBJ1-3 gives the whole variable domain EAGVAQSPRYKIIEKRQSVAFWCNPISGHATLYWYQQILGQGPKLLIQFQNNGVVDDSQLPKDRFSAERLKGVDSTLKIQPAKLEDSAVYLCASSLSPYWRPLMDTIYFGEGSWLTVV.

As regards this clone: Other DNA sequences in the sample encode the same CDR3. The chain carries TRBV7-3 and TRBJ2-1; 7 nucleotides line up with TRBD2. The V and J ends lost 0 bases and 1 base, in that order; junction bases with no gene match: 0. The CDR3 has 15 residues. Per the germline V gene, CDR1 is SGHTA and CDR2 is FQGTGA. The CDR3 DNA is TGTGCCAGCAGCTTAACGGGGGGGTCCTACAATGAGCAGTTCTTC. It translates to CASSLTGGSYNEQFF.

This clone occurred once. The chain links TRBV9 to TRBJ2-7; D possibly matches TRBD1 or TRBD2 (6 bases each). V was clipped by 1 base and J by 3 bases, with 11 bases between them. Germline CDR1 SGDLS, CDR2 YYNGEE. The CDR3 has 14 residues. The CDR3 spells CASSVRGEHYEQYF. DNA for the CDR3: TGTGCCAGCAGCGTAAGGGGGGAACACTACGAGCAGTACTTC. Looking up the rest from reference TRBV9 and TRBJ2-7 gives the full variable domain: DSGVTQTPKHLITATGQRVTLRCSPRSGDLSVYWYQQSLDQGLQFLIQYYNGEERAKGNILERFSAQQFPDLHSELNLSSLELGDSALYFCASSVRGEHYEQYFGPGTRLTVT.

This chain links TRBV4-2 with TRBJ2-1; 12 bases map to TRBD2. The CDR3 is made up of 15 amino acids. Trimming removed 4 bases from V and 5 bases from J; junction bases left unmatched: 3. Germline V gives CDR1 LGHNA, CDR2 YNFKEQ. The CDR3 spells CASSPSGGANNEQFF. CDR3 DNA sequence: TGTGCCAGCAGCCCTAGCGGGGGGGCTAACAATGAGCAGTTCTTC.

The chain joins TRBV9 to TRBJ2-3; D might be TRBD2 (5 bases). The CDR3 extends over 16 amino acids. Trimming left V 1 base short and J 2 bases short, with 14 bases between. Germline V CDR1 and CDR2: SGDLS, YYNGEE. This chain's CDR3 is CASSVQVDSYTDTQYF. CDR3 coding DNA: TGTGCCAGCAGCGTACAGGTGGACTCCTACACAGATACGCAGTATTTT.

This rearrangement joins TRBV7-9 to TRBJ1-1; D ambiguous. The CDR3 spans 16 residues. Trimming cost V 3 bases and J 4 bases, with 18 bases left between them. Germline-derived CDR1 and CDR2 are SEHNR and FQNEAQ (reference sequence). The CDR3: CASSFGLSTLGTEAFF. Written as DNA, the CDR3 is TGTGCCAGCAGCTTCGGACTTTCAACCCTGGGCACTGAAGCTTTCTTT.

V gene TRBV6-4 combines with J gene TRBJ1-2, with D unresolved. Trimming removed 4 bases from V and 1 base from J, with 10 bases in between. This CDR3 is built from 14 residues. Germline CDR1 and CDR2: MRHNA and SNTAGT. The CDR3 is CASSAKLLNYGYTF. DNA of the CDR3: TGTGCCAGCAGTGCCAAGCTTCTTAACTATGGCTACACCTTC.

The chain couples TRBV5-4 to TRBJ1-3, with 10 bases fitting TRBD1. From germline, CDR1 is SGHNT and CDR2 YYREEE (reference sequence). Germline trimming cut 3 bases from V and 8 bases from J; bases unmatched to any gene: 5. There are 14 residues in the CDR3. CDR3 sequence reads: CASSSTGGPHTIYF. Written as DNA, the CDR3 is TGTGCCAGCAGCTCGACAGGGGGCCCGCACACCATATATTTT.

This chain connects TRBV11-2 to TRBJ2-7; D call uncertain. The length of the CDR3 is 14 residues. The germline V gene encodes CDR1 SGHAT and CDR2 FQNNGV. The V gene lost 5 bases and the J gene lost 6 bases, with 17 bases spanning the gap. CDR3 coding DNA: TGTGCCAGCAGCCAATGGGAAGGGCGTACCGAGCAGTACTTC. Amino acid sequence: CASSQWEGRTEQYF.

DNA for the CDR3: TGTGCCAGCAGTAATTGGGACAGGATTGGCTACACCTTC. Translation: CASSNWDRIGYTF. The chain links TRBV6-5 to TRBJ1-2, with TRBD1 identical over 8 bases. V was pared by 5 bases and J by 7 bases, with 6 bases of the junction left unmatched. Germline lookup yields CDR1 MNHEY and CDR2 SVGAGI. The CDR3 runs to 13 residues.